This T cell receptor beta chain derives from a study of T cells in Graves' hyperthyroidism and ophthalmopathy. Germline V gene data show CDR1 as LNHDA and CDR2 as SQIVND (reference sequence). The CDR3 sequence is 12 residues long. The V end lost 4 bases, the J end lost 8 bases, and 9 bases lay between the germline ends. The study, taken as a whole, reports: Ophthalmopathy was predicted by the model a median of approximately 6.6 months ahead of onset.

The authors obtained PBMCs from roughly 9.7 ml of fresh peripheral blood. With respect to this clonotype: Its antigen is not known. This may stem from a read error, because a much larger clone lies one nucleotide away.

RNA transcripts gave rise to amplified TCR beta CDR3 regions. An initial round of RT-PCR targeting the TCR CDR3 relied on the HTBI primer set. TCRdb itself ran the multiplex PCR reads through MiXCR, one entry per CDR3 protein. The table shows over 150,000 distinct CDR3 sequences, with over 15% occurring only once. The rearrangement joins TRBV19 to TRBJ2-1; D not resolved. Sequencing used blood. This sequence originates from a woman in her forties or fifties with Graves' hyperthyroidism. The CDR3, as DNA: TGTGCCAGTAGTAACCAATACGATGAGCAGTTCTTC. It codes for CASSNQYDEQFF.